Given below is one T cell receptor (beta chain) in context. This specimen belongs to a study of OX40 agonist ivuxolimab in advanced cancers. Turning to the study itself: Of the participants, over 30% had some prior anti-PD-1, anti-PD-L1 or anti-CTLA-4 therapy, which was allowed.

Clones were read by immunoSEQ multiplex PCR, and TCRdb kept only the in-frame ones, dropping some. The sample holds under 20,000 clones, approximately 87% seen once. Trimming removed 3 bases from V and 0 bases from J, with 8 bases in between. Germline V gives CDR1 SNHLY, CDR2 FYNNEI. The CDR3 spans 14 residues. The TCR originated in an adult with an advanced solid tumor such as melanoma, head and neck, liver or kidney cancer. The material was CD4+ or CD8+ T cells sorted from blood, obtained in a trial of the OX40 agonist ivuxolimab. The chain recombines TRBV2 with TRBJ1-1; no reliable D call. The CDR3 spells CASSEVGLNTEAFF. CDR3 DNA sequence: TGTGCCAGCAGTGAGGTCGGCCTGAACACTGAAGCTTTCTTT.